Following are 9 T cell receptor beta chains from one sample sequenced in a study of blood T cell repertoires in COVID-19. Data came from immunoSEQ multiplex PCR; TCRdb stores just in-frame clones and leaves some out. The data contain about 99,000 clones, roughly 82% of them singletons. The sequenced sample was peripheral blood. These receptors came from a man aged 55-75 years with acute or convalescent COVID-19.

This clone was seen at least ten times. The chain is built from TRBV19 and TRBJ2-7; D perhaps matches TRBD2 (6 bases). The CDR3 is 13 amino acids. The V gene lost 5 bases and the J gene lost 6 bases, with 14 bases spanning the gap. Per germline, CDR1 LNHDA and CDR2 SQIVND (reference sequence). For the CDR3, the DNA is TGTGCCAGTAGTTGGGGCGAGGGACTCGAGCAGTACTTC. Translating gives CASSWGEGLEQYF.

This sequence joins TRBV7-9 and TRBJ1-5, with 7 bases matching TRBD1. The CDR3 spans 17 residues. V lost 3 bases to trimming and J lost 3 bases; unmatched junction nucleotides: 11. The V gene's germline CDR1 is SEHNR and CDR2 FQNEAQ (reference sequence). CDR3: CASSFSSVGGLNQPQHF. CDR3 nucleotide sequence: TGTGCCAGCAGCTTCTCTTCTGTAGGGGGCCTCAATCAGCCCCAGCATTTT.

This sequence joins TRBV4-1 and TRBJ2-7, with 8 nucleotides matching TRBD2. Germline V lookup: CDR1 MGHRA, CDR2 YSYEKL. This CDR3 is built from 16 residues. V trimming: 4 bases; J trimming: 0 bases; junction bases outside the gene matches: 8. The DNA of the CDR3 is TGCGCCAGCAGCCCGGTCGCGGGAGGAAACTCCTACGAGCAGTACTTC. It translates to CASSPVAGGNSYEQYF.

CDR3 loop: CASRQAQTGDAFF. The CDR3 nucleotides are TGTGCCAGCAGACAGGCGCAAACGGGCGACGCTTTCTTT. The chain has TRBV12-3 or TRBV12-4 and TRBJ1-1; possibly TRBD1 for D (5 bases). Trimming stripped 6 bases from V and 11 bases from J, with 19 bases between. The CDR3 runs to 13 residues.

This chain uses TRBV9 with TRBJ1-1; possible D gene TRBD1, 5 bases. Germline V lookup: CDR1 SGDLS, CDR2 YYNGEE. There are 15 residues in the CDR3. V was pared by 4 bases and J by 5 bases, with 18 bases between. CDR3 loop: CASSYRDLAGTEAFF. Written as DNA, the CDR3 is TGTGCCAGCAGCTACCGGGACCTGGCGGGGACTGAAGCTTTCTTT. Looking up the rest from reference TRBV9 and TRBJ1-1 gives the full variable domain: DSGVTQTPKHLITATGQRVTLRCSPRSGDLSVYWYQQSLDQGLQFLIQYYNGEERAKGNILERFSAQQFPDLHSELNLSSLELGDSALYFCASSYRDLAGTEAFFGQGTRLTVV.

The chain uses TRBV2 and TRBJ1-2, with D possibly being TRBD1 (6 bases). Trimming cost V 8 bases and J 4 bases, with 8 bases left between them. Germline assignment: CDR1 SNHLY and CDR2 FYNNEI. CDR3 length equals 11 residues. CDR3 DNA sequence: TGTGCCAGCGGGACAATCTATGGCTACACCTTC. Translated, it gives CASGTIYGYTF.

The chain joins TRBV25-1 to TRBJ2-1, with 7 bases identical to TRBD1. Germline V gene lookup returns CDR1 MGHDK and CDR2 SYGVNS. This CDR3 is 13 amino acids long. J lost 13 bases, V lost 3 bases, and 9 bases had no gene match. The CDR3 sequence is CASSDRQGSIQFF. DNA for the CDR3: TGTGCCAGCAGTGACCGACAGGGTTCGATACAGTTCTTC.

This clone was recorded only once. The chain is built from TRBV12-5 and TRBJ1-1; tentative D call: TRBD1 (6 bases). CDR1 and CDR2 (germline): LGHNT, FRNRAP. The CDR3 extends over 13 amino acids. V lost 4 bases to trimming and J lost 4 bases, with 10 bases between them. CDR3 coding DNA: TGTGCTAGTGGTTCTACACAGGGCACTGAAGCTTTCTTT. Translated: CASGSTQGTEAFF.

CDR3 loop: CASSERTGGGPQHF. CDR3 in DNA: TGTGCCAGCAGTGAACGGACAGGGGGGGGTCCCCAGCATTTT. V usage is TRBV2 and J usage is TRBJ1-5, with 10 positions matching TRBD1. Looked up from germline, CDR1 is SNHLY and CDR2 is FYNNEI. J lost 10 bases, V lost 2 bases, and 5 bases had no gene match. The CDR3 extends over 14 amino acids. Full variable domain (outside the CDR3, taken from reference TRBV2 and TRBJ1-5): EPEVTQTPSHQVTQMGQEVILRCVPISNHLYFYWYRQILGQKVEFLVSFYNNEISEKSEIFDDQFSVERPDGSNFTLKIRSTKLEDSAMYFCASSERTGGGPQHFGDGTRLSIL.